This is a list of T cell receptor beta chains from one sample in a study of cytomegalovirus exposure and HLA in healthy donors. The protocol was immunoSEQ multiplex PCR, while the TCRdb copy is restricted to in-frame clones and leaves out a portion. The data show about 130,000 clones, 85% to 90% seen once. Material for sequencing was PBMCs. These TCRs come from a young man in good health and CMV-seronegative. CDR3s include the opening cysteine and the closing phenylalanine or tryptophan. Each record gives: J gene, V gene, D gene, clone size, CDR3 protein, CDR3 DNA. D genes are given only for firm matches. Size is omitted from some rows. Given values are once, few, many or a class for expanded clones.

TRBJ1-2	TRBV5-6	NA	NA	CASSLTQAQRGYTF	TGTGCCAGCAGCTTGACCCAGGCCCAAAGGGGCTACACCTTC
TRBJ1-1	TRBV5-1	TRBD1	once	CASRETGGFTEAFF	TGCGCCAGCAGGGAGACAGGGGGCTTTACTGAAGCTTTCTTT
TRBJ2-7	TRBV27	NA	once	CASSRLGGPGSSYEQYF	TGTGCCAGCAGCCGCCTTGGGGGCCCCGGAAGCTCCTACGAGCAGTACTTC
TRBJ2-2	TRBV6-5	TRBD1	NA	CASSDTGVTGELFF	TGTGCCAGCAGCGACACAGGGGTTACCGGGGAGCTGTTTTTT
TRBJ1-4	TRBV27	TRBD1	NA	CASSQRTGGEKLFF	TGTGCCAGCAGTCAGCGGACAGGAGGAGAAAAACTGTTTTTT
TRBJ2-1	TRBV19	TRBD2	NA	CASRLAGGIHEQFF	TGTGCCAGTCGACTAGCGGGAGGTATACATGAGCAGTTCTTC
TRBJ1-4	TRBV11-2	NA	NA	CASSLGYRAGEKLFF	TGTGCCAGCAGCTTAGGTTACAGGGCCGGAGAAAAACTGTTTTTT
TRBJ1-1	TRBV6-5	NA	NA	CASSYGGAVAFF	TGTGCCAGCAGTTACGGGGGGGCAGTCGCTTTCTTT
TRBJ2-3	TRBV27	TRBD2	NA	CASSLSARFRLAGSTDTQYF	TGTGCCAGCAGTTTATCGGCCAGGTTCCGACTAGCGGGATCCACAGATACGCAGTATTTT
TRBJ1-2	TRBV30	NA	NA	CAWSVGIQGGYGYTF	TGTGCCTGGAGTGTAGGGATTCAGGGAGGCTATGGCTACACCTTC
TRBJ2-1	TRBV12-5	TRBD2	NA	CASGYRLAGDSGQFF	TGTGCTAGTGGTTACCGATTAGCGGGGGATAGTGGGCAGTTCTTC
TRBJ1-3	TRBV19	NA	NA	CATKDSLSGNTIYF	TGTGCCACTAAGGACAGCCTCTCTGGAAACACCATATATTTT
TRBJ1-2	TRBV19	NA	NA	CACWTSGRGYTF	TGTGCCTGTTGGACTTCAGGTCGCGGCTACACCTTC
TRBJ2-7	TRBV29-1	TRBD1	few	CSTGQGGHEQYF	TGCAGCACGGGACAGGGTGGGCACGAGCAGTACTTC
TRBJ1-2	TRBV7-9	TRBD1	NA	CASSLASQTGVYGYTF	TGTGCCAGCAGCTTAGCTTCACAGACAGGGGTCTATGGCTACACCTTC
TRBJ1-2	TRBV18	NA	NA	CASSPDKGMGYGYTF	TGTGCCAGCTCACCAGATAAGGGGATGGGCTATGGCTACACCTTC
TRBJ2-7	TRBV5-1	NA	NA	CASSLVTGFEQYF	TGCGCCAGCAGCTTGGTCACAGGGTTCGAGCAGTACTTC
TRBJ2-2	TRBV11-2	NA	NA	CASSKLGQTNTGELFF	TGTGCCAGCAGTAAACTCGGACAGACTAACACCGGGGAGCTGTTTTTT
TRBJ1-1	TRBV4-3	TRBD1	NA	CASSHPTGGAGTEAFF	TGCGCCAGCAGCCACCCGACAGGGGGCGCGGGGACTGAAGCTTTCTTT
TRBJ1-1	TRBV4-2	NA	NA	CASSQDWTDEAFF	TGTGCCAGCAGCCAAGATTGGACAGACGAAGCTTTCTTT
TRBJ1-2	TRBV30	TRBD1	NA	CAWGRDRPYGYTF	TGTGCCTGGGGCCGGGACAGGCCTTATGGCTACACCTTC
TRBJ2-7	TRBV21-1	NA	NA	CASSLRAGVPYEQYF	TGTGCCAGCAGCCTCCGTGCAGGGGTACCCTACGAGCAGTACTTC
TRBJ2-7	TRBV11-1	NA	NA	CASSLRFQGYEQYF	TGTGCCAGCAGCTTACGGTTTCAGGGCTACGAGCAGTACTTC
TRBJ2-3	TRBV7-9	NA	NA	CASSGQGHLLTDTQYF	TGTGCCAGCAGCGGTCAGGGACACCTTCTCACAGATACGCAGTATTTT
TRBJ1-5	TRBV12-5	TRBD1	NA	CASGSTMTGGRNQPQHF	TGTGCTAGTGGTTCAACAATGACAGGGGGAAGGAATCAGCCCCAGCATTTT
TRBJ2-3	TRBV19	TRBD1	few	CASSIPGTGTDTQYF	TGTGCCAGTAGTATCCCCGGGACAGGCACAGATACGCAGTATTTT
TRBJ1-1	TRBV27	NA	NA	CASSLLSREEAFF	TGTGCCAGCAGTTTATTGTCACGGGAAGAAGCTTTCTTT
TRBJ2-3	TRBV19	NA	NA	CASSINGGGGDTQYF	TGTGCCAGTAGTATCAATGGGGGAGGAGGAGATACGCAGTATTTT
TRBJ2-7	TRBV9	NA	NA	CASSGGLTPYEQYF	TGTGCCAGCAGCGGAGGACTCACGCCCTACGAGCAGTACTTC
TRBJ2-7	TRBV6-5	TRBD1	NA	CASRQGQFEQYF	TGTGCCTCCCGACAGGGCCAATTCGAGCAGTACTTC
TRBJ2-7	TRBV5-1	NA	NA	CASSLDQGGTYEQYF	TGCGCCAGCAGCTTGGATCAGGGGGGCACCTACGAGCAGTACTTC
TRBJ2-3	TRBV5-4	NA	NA	CASEGEDTQYF	TGTGCCAGCGAGGGGGAAGATACGCAGTATTTT
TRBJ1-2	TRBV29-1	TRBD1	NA	CSVGDRDRANYGYTF	TGCAGCGTTGGGGACCGGGACAGAGCTAACTATGGCTACACCTTC